Listed below are T cell receptor beta chains from one sample, sequenced in a study of regulatory T cells in long-lasting Graves disease. A single record per CDR3 protein comes from TCRdb applying MiXCR to the multiplex PCR reads. This sample has a few hundred thousand distinct CDR3 sequences; about 17% occur once, and the top ten carry about 25%. These same data were also listed under a study on T cells in Graves' hyperthyroidism and ophthalmopathy.

The starting material was peripheral blood mononuclear cells (PBMCs), obtained at new diagnosis, from a patient treated with antithyroid drugs. The source of these receptors is a woman between 18 and 29 years old with Graves disease. The CDR3 runs from the conserved cysteine through the conserved F or W. D genes are given only for firm matches. Clone size is stated in some rows and not others, as once, few, many or a class when expanded.

. TRBJ2-2 TRBV6-2/TRBV6-3 TRBD2 TGTGCCAGCAGTTACTCACTCTTGGGGGGGAGAACCGGGGAGCTGTTTTTT CASSYSLLGGRTGELFF
. TRBJ2-2 TRBV5-1 . TGCGCCAGCAGCCGGGGGCAGGTCACCGGGGAGCTGTTTTTT CASSRGQVTGELFF
few TRBJ2-3 TRBV24-1 TRBD2 TGTGCCACCAGTGATCGTAGCGGGCCCAGCACAGATACGCAGTATTTT CATSDRSGPSTDTQYF
few TRBJ2-7 TRBV30 TRBD2 TGTGCATGGGCTAGCGGGAGCGAGCAGTACTTC CAWASGSEQYF
few TRBJ2-7 TRBV7-6 . TGTGCCAGCAGCCGAGGTGGACCGCCGCAGTACTTC CASSRGGPPQYF
. TRBJ2-2 TRBV12-3/TRBV12-4 TRBD1 TGTGCCAGCACCCCACAGGGGGACACCGGGGAGCTGTTTTTT CASTPQGDTGELFF
many TRBJ1-2 TRBV30 . TGTGCCTGGAGCCCGGAGAGCTATGGCTACACCTTC CAWSPESYGYTF
. TRBJ1-2 TRBV5-8 . TGTGCCAGCAGCCTGCGGGGGGAAAGTGGCTACACCTTC CASSLRGESGYTF
many TRBJ1-5 TRBV10-3 . TGTGCCATCAGTCCCACGGGGCGGGAAAATCAGCCCCAGCATTTT CAISPTGRENQPQHF
many TRBJ2-1 TRBV11-1 TRBD2 TGTGCCAGCAGCTTAGGACTAGCGGGAGGTATGGATGAGCAGTTCTTC CASSLGLAGGMDEQFF
. TRBJ2-2 TRBV11-2 . TGTGCCAGCAGTTTCGGGGAGCTGTTTTTT CASSFGELFF
. TRBJ1-4 TRBV5-1 . TGCGCCAGCAGCTTAATGACAGGAACTAATGAAAAACTGTTTTTT CASSLMTGTNEKLFF
. TRBJ1-2 TRBV6-1 . TGTGCCAGCAATCCACTGGACAGCTATGGCTACACCTTC CASNPLDSYGYTF
. TRBJ2-3 TRBV29-1 . TGCCGCGTTGCCTGGTCGGCTATCGCAGATACGCAGTATTTT CRVAWSAIADTQYF
many TRBJ2-1 TRBV27 . TGTGCCAGCAGTTTGGCAGGGAGCAATGAGCAGTTCTTC CASSLAGSNEQFF
few TRBJ2-1 TRBV11-3 TRBD1 TGTGCCAGCAGCTCCCGGGACAGACCCTCCAATGAGCAGTTCTTC CASSSRDRPSNEQFF
many TRBJ2-7 TRBV7-9 TRBD2 TGTGCCAGCAGCCCCGTAGCGGGAGGGCCCAACGAGCAGTACTTC CASSPVAGGPNEQYF
. TRBJ2-4 TRBV19 . TGTGCCAGTAGTACACGAGGGATGGCCAAAAACATTCAGTACTTC CASSTRGMAKNIQYF